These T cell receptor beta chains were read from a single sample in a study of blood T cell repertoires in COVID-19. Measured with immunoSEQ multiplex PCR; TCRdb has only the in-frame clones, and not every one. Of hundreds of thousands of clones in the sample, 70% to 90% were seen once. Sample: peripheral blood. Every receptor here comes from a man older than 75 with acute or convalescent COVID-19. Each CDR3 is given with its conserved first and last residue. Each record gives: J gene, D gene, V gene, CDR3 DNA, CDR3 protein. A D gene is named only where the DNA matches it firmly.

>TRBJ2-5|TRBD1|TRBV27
TGTGCCAGCAGACTACAGGGGGCGGGAGAGACCCAGTACTTC
CASRLQGAGETQYF
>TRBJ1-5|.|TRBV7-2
TGTGCCAGCAGCTTAGGCGGAGATCAGCCCCAGCATTTT
CASSLGGDQPQHF
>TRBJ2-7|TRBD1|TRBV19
TGTGCCAGTAGTATGTCCCCCAGGACAGGGAACGAGCAGTACTTC
CASSMSPRTGNEQYF
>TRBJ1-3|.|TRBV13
TGTGCCAGCAGCTTACAAGGGAGGACCTCTGGAAACACCATATATTTT
CASSLQGRTSGNTIYF
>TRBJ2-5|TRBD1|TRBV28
TGTGCCAGCAGTTTCCGGACAGGGCAGCAAGAGACCCAGTACTTC
CASSFRTGQQETQYF
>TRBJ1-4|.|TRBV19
TGTGCCAGTAGTAGGGCAGCAACTAATGAAAAACTGTTTTTT
CASSRAATNEKLFF
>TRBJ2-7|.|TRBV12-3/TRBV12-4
TGTGCCAGCAGTTTCATGTACGAGCAGTACTTC
CASSFMYEQYF
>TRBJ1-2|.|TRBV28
TGTGCCAGCAGCCGGGACACCATAAACTATGGCTACACCTTC
CASSRDTINYGYTF
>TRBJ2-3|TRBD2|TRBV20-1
TGCAGTGCTAGTCAGTCGGGAGGGCCAACAGATACGCAGTATTTT
CSASQSGGPTDTQYF
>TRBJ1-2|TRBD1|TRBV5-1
TGCGCCAGCAGCTTGGGTGGACAGGGGAACTATGGCTACACCTTC
CASSLGGQGNYGYTF
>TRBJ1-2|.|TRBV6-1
TGTGCCAGCAGTGAAAACTACGGCCTTGGCTACACCTTC
CASSENYGLGYTF
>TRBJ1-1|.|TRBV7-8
TGTGCCAGCAGCGAACTGGGGCGATCGCTCATGAACACTGAAGCTTTCTTT
CASSELGRSLMNTEAFF
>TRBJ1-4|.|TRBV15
TGTGCCACCAGCAGAGACAGTTTTGAAAAACTGTTTTTT
CATSRDSFEKLFF
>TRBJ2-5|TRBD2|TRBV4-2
TGTGCCAGCAGCCCCCTTCCTAGCGGGGGTAGCCAAGAGACCCAGTACTTC
CASSPLPSGGSQETQYF
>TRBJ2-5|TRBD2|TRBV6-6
TGTGCCAGCAGTTCGTCGCGGGGGTCGGGGGAGACCCAGTACTTC
CASSSSRGSGETQYF
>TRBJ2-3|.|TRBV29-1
TGCAGCGTTCAGGGCCCCAACACAGATACGCAGTATTTT
CSVQGPNTDTQYF
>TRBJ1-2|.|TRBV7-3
TGTGCCTCTCATGAGGGTCCTCTGGGGTATGGCTACACCTTC
CASHEGPLGYGYTF